This T cell receptor beta chain was profiled in a study of blood T cell repertoires in COVID-19. Trimming shortened V by 2 bases and J by 2 bases, and 13 bases separated the two germline ends. CDR1 is MNHEY, CDR2 SVGEGT, per germline. CDR3 length: 16 amino acids. Clones were sequenced by immunoSEQ multiplex PCR, and TCRdb holds only the in-frame ones, with some missing. The table shows tens of thousands of clones, with roughly 88% occurring only once. The sequenced sample was peripheral blood. This TCR was sampled from a human donor in a cohort sampled during active COVID-19. V usage is TRBV6-2 or TRBV6-3 and J usage is TRBJ1-5, with D hard to call. Here the CDR3 DNA reads TGTGCCAGCAGTTACGGTTATCACAGCCGCAATCAGCCCCAGCATTTT. It translates to CASSYGYHSRNQPQHF.